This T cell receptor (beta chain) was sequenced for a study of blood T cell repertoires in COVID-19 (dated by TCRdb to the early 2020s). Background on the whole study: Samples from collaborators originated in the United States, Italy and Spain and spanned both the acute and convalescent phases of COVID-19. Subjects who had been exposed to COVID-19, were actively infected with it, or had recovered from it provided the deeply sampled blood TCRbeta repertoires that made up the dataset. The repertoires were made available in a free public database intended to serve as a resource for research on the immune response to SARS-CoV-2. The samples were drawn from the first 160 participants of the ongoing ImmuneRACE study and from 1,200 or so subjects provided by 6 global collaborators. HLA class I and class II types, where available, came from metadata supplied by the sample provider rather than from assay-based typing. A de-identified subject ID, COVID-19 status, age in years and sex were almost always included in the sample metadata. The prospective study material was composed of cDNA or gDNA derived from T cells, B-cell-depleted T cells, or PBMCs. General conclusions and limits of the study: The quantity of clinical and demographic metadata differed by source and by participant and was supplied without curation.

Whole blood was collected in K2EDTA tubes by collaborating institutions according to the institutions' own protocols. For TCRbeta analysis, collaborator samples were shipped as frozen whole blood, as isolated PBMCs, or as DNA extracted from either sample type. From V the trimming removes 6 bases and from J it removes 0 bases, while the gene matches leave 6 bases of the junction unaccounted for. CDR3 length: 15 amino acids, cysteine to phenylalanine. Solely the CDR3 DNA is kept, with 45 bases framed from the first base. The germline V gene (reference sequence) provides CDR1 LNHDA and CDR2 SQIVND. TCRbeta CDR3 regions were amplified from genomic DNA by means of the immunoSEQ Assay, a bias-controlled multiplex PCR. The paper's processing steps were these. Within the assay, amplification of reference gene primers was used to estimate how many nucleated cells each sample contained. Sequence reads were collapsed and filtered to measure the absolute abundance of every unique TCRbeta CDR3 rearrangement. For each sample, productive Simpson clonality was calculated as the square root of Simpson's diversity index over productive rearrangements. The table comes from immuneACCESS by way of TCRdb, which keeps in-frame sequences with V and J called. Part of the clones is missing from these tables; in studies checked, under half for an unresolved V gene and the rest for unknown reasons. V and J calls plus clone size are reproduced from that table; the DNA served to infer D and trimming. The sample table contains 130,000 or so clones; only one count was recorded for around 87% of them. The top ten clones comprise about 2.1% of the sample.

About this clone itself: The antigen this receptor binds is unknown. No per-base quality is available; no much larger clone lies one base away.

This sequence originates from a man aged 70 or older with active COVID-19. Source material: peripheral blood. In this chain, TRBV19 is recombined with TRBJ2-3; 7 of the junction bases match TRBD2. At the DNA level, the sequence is TGTGCCAGTAGACGACTAGCAGCTAGCACAGATACGCAGTATTTT. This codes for CASRRLAASTDTQYF.